Shown below are 9 T cell receptor beta chains from a single sample sequenced in a study of blood T cell repertoires in COVID-19. Generated by immunoSEQ multiplex PCR, the TCRdb table keeps only in-frame clones and is missing some. This sample has 200,000 to 250,000 clones, with roughly 82% found just once. Sequenced: peripheral blood. These receptors came from a human donor in a cohort sampled during active COVID-19.

The J gene is TRBJ2-1, the V gene TRBV21-1; TRBD1 is the table's D call and was not checked against the DNA. TRBV21-1 is noted as a pseudogene. The CDR3 totals 14 residues. The CDR3 DNA follows: TGTGCCAGCCTTGGACAGGGAGGATACAATGAGCAGTTCTTC. Its translation is CASLGQGGYNEQFF.

This chain joins TRBV7-2 and TRBJ1-2; D not certain. The length of the CDR3 is 13 residues. The V end lost 1 base, the J end lost 7 bases, and 10 bases lay between the germline ends. CDR1 and CDR2 (germline): SGHTA, FQGNSA. Written as DNA, the CDR3 is TGTGCCAGCAGCTTAGAACCTCACGGTGGCTACACCTTC. Translated, it gives CASSLEPHGGYTF.

J is TRBJ2-7 and V is TRBV7-8; TRBD1 is a possible D gene (5 bases). This CDR3 contains 15 residues. V was clipped by 7 bases and J by 6 bases, with 22 bases between them. The germline gives CDR1 SGHVS, CDR2 FQNEAQ. The CDR3 spells CASTTREGARAEQYF. CDR3 DNA sequence: TGTGCCAGCACCACCCGTGAAGGGGCTAGGGCCGAGCAGTACTTC.

This sequence joins TRBV11-1 and TRBJ2-7, with D perhaps TRBD1 (6 bases). Germline V gene lookup returns CDR1 SGHAT and CDR2 FQDESV (reference sequence). With 4 bases removed from V and 0 bases from J, the gap between germline ends came to 13 bases. The CDR3 contains 15 residues. The CDR3 DNA sequence: TGTGCCAGCAGCTCCCCCCGGACAGTCTCCTACGAGCAGTACTTC. Its protein is CASSSPRTVSYEQYF.

The rearrangement uses TRBV3-1 (or the pseudogene TRBV3-2) and TRBJ2-1, with 9 positions matching TRBD1. The germline CDR1 and CDR2 sequences are LGHDT and YNNKEL (reference sequence). V lost 2 bases and J lost 8; bases outside the gene matches: 4. The CDR3 spans 14 residues. DNA of the CDR3: TGTGCCAGCAGCCAAAGACAGGGGGGCGATGAGCAGTTCTTC. Its translation is CASSQRQGGDEQFF.

The chain links TRBV4-1 to TRBJ2-1; 7 bases map to TRBD2. The V gene's germline CDR1 is MGHRA and CDR2 YSYEKL. The V segment lost 1 base and the J segment 0 bases; nucleotides outside the gene matches: 9. This CDR3 is built from 18 residues. The DNA of the CDR3 is TGCGCCAGCAGCCAAGTCGTGATCGGGGGGAGCTCCTACAATGAGCAGTTCTTC. Translation gives CASSQVVIGGSSYNEQFF.

The chain uses TRBV3-1 (or the pseudogene TRBV3-2) and TRBJ2-5; 10 nucleotides match TRBD2. The CDR3 is 16 residues long. With 1 base clipped from V and 5 bases from J, the junction kept 7 bases outside the gene matches. The germline CDR1 and CDR2 sequences are LGHDT and YNNKEL (reference sequence). The CDR3 spells CASSQGVAGGWETQYF. CDR3 sequence (DNA): TGTGCCAGCAGCCAAGGGGTAGCGGGAGGTTGGGAGACCCAGTACTTC.

In DNA form, the CDR3 reads TGTGCCAGCACCACTACAGGGGGCACCGGGGAGCTGTTTTTT. Protein sequence: CASTTTGGTGELFF. The chain links TRBV6-5 to TRBJ2-2, with 8 bases identical to TRBD1. The CDR3 length is 14 residues. From germline, CDR1 is MNHEY and CDR2 SVGAGI. After removal of 7 bases from V and 4 bases from J, the junction contained 5 bases not matched to a gene.

V is TRBV6-5 and J is TRBJ1-6; 7 bases are a match to TRBD1. Germline CDR1 and CDR2: MNHEY and SVGAGI. J gave up 9 bases and V 8 bases, and 10 bases lay outside the gene matches. CDR3 length equals 14 residues. The CDR3 loop is CASRRDSDFSPLHF. The CDR3 coding sequence is TGTGCCAGCCGCCGGGACAGCGACTTTTCACCCCTCCACTTT.